The 29 T cell receptor beta chains listed next were all sequenced from one sample in a study of blood T cell repertoires in COVID-19. Profiled with immunoSEQ multiplex PCR; TCRdb holds only in-frame clones, not every one. Among under 200,000 clones listed, about 90% were seen once. Sequences were obtained from peripheral blood. These receptors were collected from a man aged 18 to 29 with active or convalescent COVID-19.

This rearrangement joins TRBV6-5 to TRBJ2-1; TRBD2 aligns across 10 bases. Germline V gene data show CDR1 as MNHEY and CDR2 as SVGAGI. This CDR3 comprises 14 residues. V lost 8 bases, J lost 3 bases, and 4 bases stayed unmatched. The DNA for the CDR3 is TGTGCCAGCTCTTTAGCGGGGGGCTACAATGAGCAGTTCTTC. Its translation is CASSLAGGYNEQFF.

This clone has at least ten counts. DNA of the CDR3: TGTGCCAGCAGTCAAGGGCGACAGATGAACACTGAAGCTTTCTTT. As protein: CASSQGRQMNTEAFF. The chain combines TRBV5-6 with TRBJ1-1; weak D call: TRBD1 (5 bases). Germline V lookup: CDR1 SGHDT, CDR2 YYEEEE. V shed 5 bases and J shed 0 bases, with 14 bases lying between them. The CDR3 has 15 residues. Full variable domain (remainder filled in from reference TRBV5-6 and TRBJ1-1): DAGVTQSPTHLIKTRGQQVTLRCSPKSGHDTVSWYQQALGQGPQFIFQYYEEEERQRGNFPDRFSGHQFPNYSSELNVNALLLGDSALYLCASSQGRQMNTEAFFGQGTRLTVV.

J is TRBJ2-1 and V is TRBV4-1; TRBD2 matches at 8 bases. The germline V gene encodes CDR1 MGHRA and CDR2 YSYEKL. The CDR3 contains 16 residues. After removal of 4 bases from V and 2 bases from J, the junction contained 7 bases not matched to a gene. CDR3 loop: CASSRSAGGAYNEQFF. The CDR3 DNA reads as TGCGCCAGCAGCCGTTCTGCGGGGGGTGCCTACAATGAGCAGTTCTTC.

This clone was detected once. The rearrangement joins TRBV7-9 to TRBJ1-1, with no clear D. The CDR3 has 14 amino acids. The V gene lost 5 bases and the J gene lost 8 bases, with 18 bases spanning the gap. Germline V lookup: CDR1 SEHNR, CDR2 FQNEAQ (reference sequence). CDR3 region: CASSPVTSFSEAFF. In nucleotides, the CDR3 is TGTGCCAGCAGCCCCGTCACCAGTTTTTCGGAAGCTTTCTTT.

Details on this clone: Lacking the conserved final phenylalanine or tryptophan, this CDR3 likely reflects a read error. The DNA is omitted, as the CDR3 cannot be located on it reliably, and the CDR3 follows TCRdb's listing. The rearrangement joins TRBV3-1 (or the pseudogene TRBV3-2) to TRBJ1-1; the D call of TRBD1 is as the table states it, not checked on the DNA. With termini counted, the CDR3 has 12 amino acids. Germline loops: CDR1 LGHDT, CDR2 YNNKEL (reference sequence). The CDR3 protein is CASSQGNRKSVM.

The rearrangement links TRBV7-9 to TRBJ1-2, with D perhaps TRBD1 (6 bases). Deletions cut 5 bases from V and 4 bases from J, with 14 bases between. Germline-derived CDR1 and CDR2 are SEHNR and FQNEAQ (reference sequence). The CDR3 is made up of 14 amino acids. The CDR3 DNA follows: TGTGCCAGCAGCAGGGTGGGGGCTTCCTATGGCTACACCTTC. This translates into CASSRVGASYGYTF.

J is TRBJ2-1 and V is TRBV4-1; TRBD1 aligns across 8 bases. The CDR3 consists of 15 residues. The V gene end was trimmed by 1 base and the J gene end by 7 bases; junction bases not matched to a gene: 6. Germline V CDR1 and CDR2: MGHRA, YSYEKL. This CDR3 is CASSQASRGLNEQFF. The CDR3 bases are TGCGCCAGCAGCCAAGCTTCCAGGGGGCTAAATGAGCAGTTCTTC.

The rearrangement joins TRBV7-6 to TRBJ1-6; possibly TRBD1 for D (6 bases). With 2 bases removed from V and 4 bases from J, the gap between germline ends came to 24 bases. The germline V gene encodes CDR1 SGHVS and CDR2 FNYEAQ. CDR3 size: 20 residues. The CDR3: CASSLRPSRGGVNYNSPLHF. The CDR3 DNA follows: TGTGCCAGCAGCTTACGCCCCAGCCGAGGGGGTGTCAATTATAATTCACCCCTCCACTTT.

The V call is TRBV11-2, the J call TRBJ2-1; the D gene is possibly TRBD2 (6 bases). The germline gives CDR1 SGHAT, CDR2 FQNNGV. The CDR3 is 13 residues long. Trimming took 3 bases from V and 5 from J, leaving 8 bases between them. DNA of the CDR3: TGTGCCAGCAGCTTCGCGGGGAACAATGAGCAGTTCTTC. Translation: CASSFAGNNEQFF.

This clone was found once. The V gene is TRBV16, the J gene TRBJ1-1, with D possibly being TRBD1 (6 bases). V was shortened by 1 base and J by 4 bases, with 7 bases between the two germline ends. The CDR3 loop spans 13 amino acids. Germline lookup yields CDR1 KGHSY and CDR2 FQNENV. This chain's CDR3 is CASSQFRGTEAFF. The CDR3 DNA reads as TGTGCCAGCAGCCAATTCAGGGGCACTGAAGCTTTCTTT.

The chain carries TRBV6-4 and TRBJ2-1, with 11 bases aligning to TRBD2. CDR1 and CDR2 (germline): MRHNA, SNTAGT. Losses at the gene ends were 6 bases for V and 4 bases for J; bases not matched to a gene: 5. There are 15 residues in the CDR3. The CDR3 sequence: CASSPGLAAYNEQFF. Written as DNA, the CDR3 is TGTGCCAGCAGCCCGGGACTAGCGGCTTACAATGAGCAGTTCTTC.

This chain connects TRBV2 to TRBJ1-2; D is possibly TRBD1 (6 bases). This CDR3 contains 13 residues. Per germline, CDR1 SNHLY and CDR2 FYNNEI. Trimming removed 7 bases from V and 8 bases from J, with 17 bases in between. The CDR3 reads CASTTTGPRGYTF. The CDR3 DNA reads as TGTGCCAGCACTACTACAGGGCCGCGAGGCTACACCTTC.

The chain joins TRBV27 to TRBJ1-2; D is possibly TRBD1 (5 bases). With 8 bases removed from V and 7 bases from J, the gap between germline ends came to 11 bases. Germline loops: CDR1 MNHEY, CDR2 SMNVEV (reference sequence). This CDR3 is 11 amino acids long. This CDR3 reads CASSAGIGYTF. CDR3 coding DNA: TGTGCCAGCTCAGCAGGGATTGGCTACACCTTC.

The rearrangement joins TRBV4-2 to TRBJ1-3; tentative D call: TRBD1 (6 bases). The CDR3 consists of 16 residues. Trimming left V 0 bases short and J 5 bases short, with 14 bases between. Germline V gene data show CDR1 as LGHNA and CDR2 as YNFKEQ. The chain's CDR3 is CASSQDRQVWRNTIYF. In DNA, the CDR3 is TGTGCCAGCAGCCAAGATAGACAGGTGTGGAGAAACACCATATATTTT.

V usage is TRBV5-6 and J usage is TRBJ2-3; 8 nucleotides match TRBD1. The germline V gene encodes CDR1 SGHDT and CDR2 YYEEEE. Trimming at V came to 4 bases and at J to 1 base, leaving 5 bases not matched to a gene. This CDR3 comprises 15 residues. CDR3 bases: TGTGCCAGCAGCCCTCCAGGGGGCGGCACAGATACGCAGTATTTT. This codes for CASSPPGGGTDTQYF. The full variable domain, completed using reference TRBV5-6 and TRBJ2-3, is DAGVTQSPTHLIKTRGQQVTLRCSPKSGHDTVSWYQQALGQGPQFIFQYYEEEERQRGNFPDRFSGHQFPNYSSELNVNALLLGDSALYLCASSPPGGGTDTQYFGPGTRLTVL.

This sequence joins TRBV19 and TRBJ1-4, with D maybe TRBD1 (6 bases). V lost 7 bases, J lost 2 bases, and 11 bases lay in between. The CDR3 totals 14 residues. Germline V gene lookup returns CDR1 LNHDA and CDR2 SQIVND (reference sequence). For the CDR3, the DNA is TGTGCCAGTACCACAGGGCCTACTAATGAAAAACTGTTTTTT. Protein product: CASTTGPTNEKLFF.

This chain links TRBV5-1 with TRBJ1-2, with TRBD1 as a possible D gene (5 bases). The CDR3 sequence is 14 residues long. CDR1 and CDR2 from the germline V gene are SGHRS and YFSETQ. The ends were cut back, 1 base at V and 4 bases at J, with 11 bases in the middle. The CDR3 sequence: CASSLTGSPYGYTF. The CDR3 bases are TGCGCCAGCAGCTTGACAGGATCCCCCTATGGCTACACCTTC.

The rearrangement joins TRBV5-1 to TRBJ2-3, with D possibly TRBD2 on 5 matching bases. The germline CDR1 and CDR2 sequences are SGHRS and YFSETQ. With 0 bases removed from V and 1 base from J, the gap between germline ends came to 12 bases. CDR3 length: 16 residues. The CDR3 spells CASSLGGLGGTDTQYF. The CDR3 DNA is TGCGCCAGCAGCTTGGGAGGGCTAGGCGGCACAGATACGCAGTATTTT.

This chain joins TRBV28 and TRBJ1-2; TRBD1 matches at 7 bases. The CDR3 sequence is 15 residues long. V lost 3 bases, J lost 6 bases, and 10 bases stayed unmatched. Germline CDR1 reads MDHEN; CDR2 reads SYDVKM. The DNA of the CDR3 is TGTGCCAGCAGTTTCCCACAGGGGCTCTTGGATGGCTACACCTTC. Its protein is CASSFPQGLLDGYTF.

The chain combines TRBV30 with TRBJ2-3; perhaps TRBD2 as D (5 bases). From germline, CDR1 is GTSNPN and CDR2 SVGIG (reference sequence). CDR3 length equals 15 residues. The germline V and J ends were trimmed by 3 bases and 0 bases, with 13 bases remaining between them. This CDR3 is CAWRSHGGSTDTQYF. For the CDR3, the DNA is TGTGCCTGGAGGTCACATGGCGGGAGCACAGATACGCAGTATTTT.

The chain links TRBV11-1 to TRBJ2-7, with 7 nucleotides matching TRBD1. Germline loops: CDR1 SGHAT, CDR2 FQDESV (reference sequence). With V trimmed by 5 bases and J by 3 bases, 7 bases remained unmatched. The CDR3 has 14 amino acids. CDR3 protein: CASSPTGTVYEQYF. DNA for the CDR3: TGTGCCAGCAGCCCTACCGGGACAGTCTACGAGCAGTACTTC. Combining the CDR3 with reference TRBV11-1 and TRBJ2-7 gives the whole variable domain EAEVAQSPRYKITEKSQAVAFWCDPISGHATLYWYRQILGQGPELLVQFQDESVVDDSQLPKDRFSAERLKGVDSTLKIQPAELGDSAMYLCASSPTGTVYEQYFGPGTRLTVT.

The gene calls are TRBV4-3 and TRBJ2-1; 11 bases match TRBD2. The CDR3 consists of 15 residues. CDR1 is LGHNA and CDR2 is YSLEER in the germline V gene. The V and J ends lost 2 bases and 6 bases, in that order; junction bases with no gene match: 3. CDR3 DNA: TGCGCCAGCAGCCAACTAGCGGGAGGCCTCAATGAGCAGTTCTTC. Encoded protein: CASSQLAGGLNEQFF.

J is TRBJ1-6 and V is TRBV3-1 (or the pseudogene TRBV3-2); 8 bases fit TRBD1. With 3 bases clipped from V and 7 bases from J, the junction kept 2 bases outside the gene matches. CDR3 size: 14 residues. Germline CDR1 and CDR2: LGHDT and YNNKEL (reference sequence). The CDR3 region is CASSQTGANSPLHF. The DNA of the CDR3 is TGTGCCAGCAGCCAGACAGGGGCGAATTCACCCCTCCACTTT.

The chain uses TRBV19 and TRBJ1-2; D possibly corresponds to TRBD1 (6 bases). Germline assignment: CDR1 LNHDA and CDR2 SQIVND (reference sequence). V was trimmed by 4 bases and J by 13 bases, leaving 13 bases between them. This CDR3 has 11 amino acids. DNA of the CDR3: TGTGCCAGTAGTACAAGACAGGTGACCACCTTC. Translation: CASSTRQVTTF.

This clone has only one observation. This chain connects TRBV9 to TRBJ2-7, with D possibly TRBD2 on 5 matching bases. The CDR3 is made up of 15 amino acids. Germline V gene sequence: CDR1 SGDLS, CDR2 YYNGEE. Trimming cost V 6 bases and J 1 base, with 17 bases left between them. The CDR3 DNA is TGTGCCAGCACCCCGTCGAGGGAGTCGTCCTACGAGCAGTACTTC. As protein: CASTPSRESSYEQYF.

Of note for this clone: This same CDR3 is encoded by further DNA sequences in the sample. This sequence joins TRBV5-1 and TRBJ1-2; D perhaps matches TRBD1 (6 bases). CDR1 and CDR2 (germline): SGHRS, YFSETQ. This CDR3 region has 14 residues. Trimming removed 0 bases from V and 2 bases from J, with 8 bases in between. The CDR3 DNA sequence: TGCGCCAGCAGCTTGGGCCAGGGGAACTATGGCTACACCTTC. Translated: CASSLGQGNYGYTF. The full variable domain, its missing parts supplied by reference TRBV5-1 and TRBJ1-2, is KAGVTQTPRYLIKTRGQQVTLSCSPISGHRSVSWYQQTPGQGLQFLFEYFSETQRNKGNFPGRFSGRQFSNSRSEMNVSTLELGDSALYLCASSLGQGNYGYTFGSGTRLTVV.

V and J are TRBV30 and TRBJ2-5, with D unclear. Trimming shortened V by 2 bases and J by 1 base, and 2 bases separated the two germline ends. This CDR3 has 11 amino acids. Germline V gene data show CDR1 as GTSNPN and CDR2 as SVGIG (reference sequence). CDR3 DNA: TGTGCCTGGAGTCTCCAAGAGACCCAGTACTTC. It encodes CAWSLQETQYF.

This rearrangement joins TRBV2 to TRBJ2-7; 7 positions agree with TRBD2. The germline V gene encodes CDR1 SNHLY and CDR2 FYNNEI. This CDR3 comprises 13 residues. The ends lost 4 bases at V and 4 bases at J; junction bases unmatched: 4. CDR3 protein: CASSAREGYEQYF. As DNA, the CDR3 is TGTGCCAGCAGTGCCAGGGAGGGGTACGAGCAGTACTTC. The full variable domain, rest sourced from reference TRBV2 and TRBJ2-7, is EPEVTQTPSHQVTQMGQEVILRCVPISNHLYFYWYRQILGQKVEFLVSFYNNEISEKSEIFDDQFSVERPDGSNFTLKIRSTKLEDSAMYFCASSAREGYEQYFGPGTRLTVT.

The J gene is TRBJ1-2, the V gene TRBV18; TRBD1 agrees at 8 bases. Germline values: CDR1 KGHSH, CDR2 LQKENI. V lost 3 bases and J lost 4; bases outside the gene matches: 1. The CDR3 covers 13 residues. This CDR3 is CASSPDRVYGYTF. CDR3 DNA: TGTGCCAGCTCACCGGACAGGGTCTATGGCTACACCTTC.